Each of the 13 T cell receptor beta chains below was sequenced from the same sample in a study of blood T cells in healthy people across ages. With a J-beta primer mix and a sample-barcoded 5' primer, a second PCR ran about 7 to 12 cycles. From the 5' RACE reads, TCRdb called clonotypes with MiXCR, one entry per CDR3 protein. This table has 700,000 or so distinct CDR3 sequences, about 24% appearing once. Sequenced input: blood. The receptors stem from a man between 65 and 85 years old in good health.

The chain recombines TRBV6-2 or TRBV6-3 with TRBJ2-1, with 8 nucleotides matching TRBD2. After removal of 6 bases from V and 2 bases from J, the junction contained 6 bases not matched to a gene. The CDR3 consists of 15 residues. Germline V CDR1 and CDR2: MNHEY, SVGEGT. CDR3 DNA: TGTGCCAGCAGAAAGACTAGCGCGACCTACAATGAGCAGTTCTTC. Its translation: CASRKTSATYNEQFF.

This sequence joins TRBV20-1 and TRBJ2-1, with 9 bases that match TRBD1. Germline CDR1 and CDR2: DFQATT and SNEGSKA (reference sequence). The CDR3 consists of 15 residues. J gave up 12 bases and V 5 bases, and 17 bases lay outside the gene matches. CDR3 sequence: CSALQPGQGRGGQFF. In nucleotides, the CDR3 is TGCAGTGCTCTACAACCGGGACAGGGACGAGGTGGGCAGTTCTTC.

This clonotype was counted between two and nine times. Here the CDR3 reads CASSPGTGKAYEQYF. CDR3 in DNA: TGTGCCAGCAGCCCCGGGACAGGGAAAGCCTACGAGCAGTACTTC. The chain employs TRBV7-9 and TRBJ2-5; TRBD1 matches at 9 bases. The end of the DNA fits TRBJ2-7 better, so the J call may be wrong. This CDR3 region has 15 residues. Per the germline V gene, CDR1 is SEHNR and CDR2 is FQNEAQ (reference sequence).

This clonotype was picked up a small number of times. The chain employs TRBV14 and TRBJ2-2; possible D gene TRBD1, 6 bases. This CDR3 spans 17 amino acids. Germline lookup yields CDR1 SGHDN and CDR2 FVKESK. Between the trimmed V and J ends, which lost 0 bases and 5 bases, there was a span of 16 bases. The CDR3, as DNA: TGTGCCAGCAGCCAAGATCTAGGACAGATCCTTACCGGGGAGCTGTTTTTT. Translated: CASSQDLGQILTGELFF.

This rearrangement joins TRBV7-6 to TRBJ2-1; TRBD1 agrees at 8 bases. This CDR3 has 13 amino acids. CDR1 and CDR2 from the germline V gene are SGHVS and FNYEAQ. V shed 4 bases and J 9 bases; nucleotides not matched to a gene: 5. CDR3 in amino acids: CASSSGQVGEQFF. CDR3 DNA: TGTGCCAGCAGCTCGGGACAGGTGGGTGAGCAGTTCTTC. Supplemented by reference TRBV7-6 and TRBJ2-1, the full variable domain reads GAGVSQSPRYKVTKRGQDVALRCDPISGHVSLYWYRQALGQGPEFLTYFNYEAQQDKSGLPNDRFSAERPEGSISTLTIQRTEQRDSAMYRCASSSGQVGEQFFGPGTRLTVL.

This clonotype was found a few times. The V gene is TRBV6-2 or TRBV6-3, the J gene TRBJ1-5; tentative D call: TRBD1 (5 bases). Germline V gene lookup returns CDR1 MNHEY and CDR2 SVGEGT. CDR3 length: 13 residues. V shed 5 bases and J shed 5 bases, with 10 bases lying between them. The CDR3 loop reads CASSADTYQPQHF. The DNA for the CDR3 is TGTGCCAGCAGTGCGGACACCTATCAGCCCCAGCATTTT.

This chain uses TRBV2 with TRBJ2-5, with D possibly called TRBD1 or TRBD2 (5 bases each). This CDR3 has 15 amino acids. Germline V gene data show CDR1 as SNHLY and CDR2 as FYNNEI. Trimming pared 0 bases from V and 3 bases from J, leaving 11 bases between. Here the CDR3 DNA reads TGTGCCAGCAGTGAAGCGCTTCGAGGGGAAGAGACCCAGTACTTC. Encoded protein: CASSEALRGEETQYF.

In this sample, this clonotype turned up a few times. The J gene is TRBJ2-2, the V gene TRBV7-2; D possibly corresponds to TRBD2 (5 bases). The CDR3 is 18 amino acids. Germline values: CDR1 SGHTA, CDR2 FQGNSA. Trimming shortened V by 1 base and J by 6 bases, and 21 bases separated the two germline ends. The CDR3 loop reads CASSLDYRPRRGSGELFF. The CDR3, as DNA: TGTGCCAGCAGCTTAGACTATCGACCCAGACGGGGTTCCGGGGAGCTGTTTTTT.

This clonotype was seen more than once but under ten times. The chain combines TRBV11-2 with TRBJ2-2, with 10 bases matching TRBD2. Germline-derived CDR1 and CDR2 are SGHAT and FQNNGV. The trim removed 5 bases at V and 6 bases at J, leaving 9 bases unmatched. The CDR3 is 16 amino acids. The CDR3: CASSPLAGEKAGELFF. The DNA for the CDR3 is TGTGCCAGCAGCCCTCTAGCGGGGGAAAAGGCCGGGGAGCTGTTTTTT.

This clonotype has more than one count but fewer than ten. The chain links TRBV12-3 or TRBV12-4 to TRBJ1-4, with TRBD1 as a possible D gene (6 bases). The CDR3 has 16 amino acids. Trimming took off 4 bases at V and 7 bases at J, with 19 bases between the two ends. The CDR3 DNA is TGTGCCAGCAGTTCCATAGGGGGTAAAGCGACTGAAAAACTGTTTTTT. Its translation is CASSSIGGKATEKLFF.

This clonotype has a handful of counts. The CDR3 nucleotides read TGTGCCAGCAGCTTGGAGGTTGGCGGGGGGGCCTATGAGCAGTTCTTC. Translation: CASSLEVGGGAYEQFF. The rearrangement joins TRBV5-5 to TRBJ2-1; 9 positions agree with TRBD2. Losses at the gene ends were 0 bases for V and 8 bases for J; bases not matched to a gene: 9. CDR1 and CDR2 (germline): SGHKS, YYEKEE (reference sequence). The CDR3 runs to 16 residues.

CDR3 region: CASSTGQANTEAFF. The CDR3 DNA is TGTGCCAGCAGCACCGGACAGGCAAACACTGAAGCTTTCTTT. The V and J genes are TRBV13 and TRBJ1-1, with TRBD1 matching 7 bases. The germline V gene encodes CDR1 PRHDT and CDR2 FYEKMQ (reference sequence). The CDR3 extends over 14 amino acids. V gave up 5 bases and J gave up 2 bases; unmatched junction bases: 5.

This clonotype has a handful of counts. This chain uses TRBV6-6 with TRBJ1-2; D remains ambiguous. The germline V gene has CDR1 MNHNY and CDR2 SVGAGI (reference sequence). This CDR3 region has 14 residues. The V end lost 2 bases, the J end lost 4 bases, and 11 bases lay between the germline ends. DNA for the CDR3: TGTGCCAGCAGTTACGAAGGGTTAAGCTATGGCTACACCTTC. Translating it yields CASSYEGLSYGYTF.